The 15 T cell receptor beta chains below were found in one sample sequenced in a study of T-cell reconstitution after alpha-beta-depleted transplantation in children. A library of TCRbeta sequences, prepared with unique molecular identifiers, was generated. TCRdb passed the PCR reads through MiXCR, listing each CDR3 protein once. The table lists 200,000 to 250,000 distinct CDR3 sequences, approximately 8.4% of them singletons, with 35% in the top ten. The specimen was PBMCs, mostly from graft donor cells, collected 360 days after TCRalphabeta/CD19-depleted stem cell transplant. The receptor set was obtained from a male patient between 2 and 10 years old who had a stem cell transplant for acute myeloid leukemia, so the T cells may come from the graft donor.

This rearrangement joins TRBV7-9 to TRBJ1-1; D gene ambiguous. This CDR3 is 14 amino acids long. In germline, CDR1 is SEHNR, CDR2 FQNEAQ (reference sequence). The germline V and J ends were trimmed by 3 bases and 4 bases, with 12 bases remaining between them. CDR3 residues: CASSFLRVSTEAFF. The CDR3 nucleotides read TGTGCCAGCAGCTTCCTTCGGGTGAGCACTGAAGCTTTCTTT.

The genes are TRBV12-3 or TRBV12-4 and TRBJ2-1, with 14 bases fitting TRBD2. Trimming removed 5 bases from V and 9 bases from J; junction bases left unmatched: 9. The CDR3 sequence is 16 residues long. The CDR3 loop is CASSEPGLAGGTEQFF. The CDR3 nucleotides read TGTGCCAGCAGTGAGCCCGGACTAGCGGGAGGAACTGAGCAGTTCTTC.

There are a few counts of this clonotype. The DNA for the CDR3 is TGCAGTGCAGCGCGGGGTCTGGACGAGCAGTACGTC. Its protein is CSAARGLDEQYV. The chain combines TRBV20-1 with TRBJ2-7; D may be TRBD2 (6 bases). This CDR3 has 12 amino acids. V was pared by 6 bases and J by 5 bases, with 14 bases between. The germline V gene encodes CDR1 DFQATT and CDR2 SNEGSKA (reference sequence).

The rearrangement uses TRBV9 and TRBJ2-7; TRBD1 agrees at 9 bases. Trimming at V came to 4 bases and at J to 2 bases, leaving 4 bases not matched to a gene. Germline V gene lookup returns CDR1 SGDLS and CDR2 YYNGEE. CDR3 length: 14 amino acids. The CDR3 protein is CASSRQGDTYEQYF. CDR3 DNA: TGTGCCAGCAGCCGACAGGGGGACACCTACGAGCAGTACTTC.

This clonotype came up a few times. The chain joins TRBV15 to TRBJ1-2; no clear D gene. This CDR3 is built from 13 residues. The V end lost 4 bases, the J end lost 8 bases, and 14 bases lay between the germline ends. Germline CDR1 and CDR2: LNHNV and YYDKDF (reference sequence). The CDR3 region is CATSKKTVGGYTF. CDR3 DNA sequence: TGTGCCACCAGCAAAAAGACGGTGGGGGGCTACACCTTC.

This clonotype was picked up a small number of times. V is TRBV29-1 and J is TRBJ2-7; D is possibly TRBD1 (5 bases). CDR1 is SQVTM and CDR2 is ANQGSEA in the germline V gene. V was trimmed by 0 bases and J by 0 bases, leaving 18 bases between them. The CDR3 length is 17 residues. The CDR3 reads CSVEDRPTSRGSYEQYV. The CDR3 DNA reads TGCAGCGTTGAAGATCGGCCGACTTCTAGGGGCTCCTACGAGCAGTACGTC.

In this sample, this clonotype turned up many times. V is TRBV10-3 and J is TRBJ1-4, with unresolved D. The CDR3 covers 14 residues. Per germline, CDR1 ENHRY and CDR2 SYGVKD. V was pared by 3 bases and J by 8 bases, with 13 bases between. CDR3 DNA: TGTGCCATCAGTGACGGAGGCGCCCGGGAAAAACTGTTTTTT. It is translated as CAISDGGAREKLFF.

This clonotype was detected only a few times. The chain links TRBV20-1 to TRBJ2-1, with 7 bases identical to TRBD2. J gave up 2 bases and V 1 base, and 5 bases lay outside the gene matches. CDR1 and CDR2 from the germline V gene are DFQATT and SNEGSKA (reference sequence). The CDR3 totals 15 residues. CDR3 nucleotides: TGCAGTGCTAGAGGCGGGAGTTGGGCCTACAATGAGCAGTTCTTC. Translated: CSARGGSWAYNEQFF.

This clonotype was recorded at least ten times. This chain uses TRBV29-1 with TRBJ2-3, with D possibly matching TRBD2 (5 bases). Germline V gene sequence: CDR1 SQVTM, CDR2 ANQGSEA. Trimming took 4 bases from V and 3 from J, leaving 20 bases between them. CDR3 size: 16 residues. CDR3 residues: CSVGGSSLAWTDTQYF. Written as DNA, the CDR3 is TGCAGCGTTGGTGGGAGTTCGCTCGCGTGGACAGATACGCAGTATTTT.

This chain connects TRBV7-9 to TRBJ2-1; 12 bases map to TRBD2. Per germline, CDR1 SEHNR and CDR2 FQNEAQ (reference sequence). There are 14 residues in the CDR3. The CDR3 spells CAQGLAGFSGVQFF. The CDR3 DNA sequence: TGTGCACAGGGACTAGCGGGCTTCTCGGGTGTGCAGTTCTTC. Looking up the rest from reference TRBV7-9 and TRBJ2-1 gives the full variable domain: DTGVSQNPRHKITKRGQNVTFRCDPISEHNRLYWYRQTLGQGPEFLTYFQNEAQLEKSRLLSDRFSAERPKGSFSTLEIQRTEQGDSAMYLCAQGLAGFSGVQFFGPGTRLTVL.

This clonotype has more than one count but fewer than ten. V and J are TRBV4-3 and TRBJ2-2; D not resolved. The CDR3 spans 17 residues. Germline CDR1 reads LGHNA; CDR2 reads YSLEER. V was clipped by 0 bases and J by 4 bases, with 15 bases between them. The CDR3 DNA follows: TGCGCCAGCAGCCAAGATCCGCTTGGGTCAGGCACCGGGGAGCTGTTTTTT. It encodes CASSQDPLGSGTGELFF.

This clonotype was recorded a few times. This chain links TRBV29-1 with TRBJ2-7, with 9 bases lining up with TRBD2. This CDR3 spans 12 amino acids. The germline gives CDR1 SQVTM, CDR2 ANQGSEA. The CDR3 sequence: CMVLGLASEQYF. DNA for the CDR3: TGCATGGTGTTGGGACTAGCTTCCGAGCAGTACTTC.

V usage is TRBV6-2 or TRBV6-3 and J usage is TRBJ2-3, with 10 bases aligning to TRBD1. J gave up 3 bases and V 7 bases, and 7 bases lay outside the gene matches. Per the germline V gene, CDR1 is MNHEY and CDR2 is SVGEGT. The CDR3 runs 15 residues. The chain's CDR3 is CASTPRGQGTDTQYF. CDR3 coding DNA: TGTGCCAGCACTCCTCGGGGACAGGGGACAGATACGCAGTATTTT.

Only a few counts were recorded for this clonotype. J is TRBJ1-2 and V is TRBV7-9; a weak D match, TRBD1 (6 bases). The CDR3 extends over 13 amino acids. The V end lost 5 bases, the J end lost 8 bases, and 15 bases lay between the germline ends. Germline CDR1 reads SEHNR; CDR2 reads FQNEAQ (reference sequence). The CDR3 loop reads CASSPHREDGYTF. CDR3 in DNA: TGTGCCAGCAGCCCCCACAGGGAGGACGGCTACACCTTC.

This clonotype was seen a handful of times. J is TRBJ2-7 and V is TRBV10-3; 14 bases line up with TRBD2. Trimming cost V 5 bases and J 7 bases; bases outside gene matches: 4. The CDR3 has 14 amino acids. Germline V gives CDR1 ENHRY, CDR2 SYGVKD. CDR3 in amino acids: CAISSTSGRDEQYF. The CDR3 nucleotides are TGTGCCATCAGTTCGACTAGCGGGAGGGATGAGCAGTACTTC.